Listed below are T cell receptor beta chains from one sample, sequenced in a study of blood T cells in healthy people across ages. TCRdb used MiXCR to reprocess the 5' RACE reads, holding one entry per CDR3 protein. Of roughly 1,700,000 distinct CDR3 sequences in the sample, approximately 28% were seen once. Sequenced: blood. The receptors were gathered from a young woman in good health. Each CDR3 is given with its conserved first and last residue. A D gene is named only where the DNA matches it firmly. Expanded clones are given a class, and other clones once, few, many or no size at all.

clone size: .; J gene: TRBJ1-4; CDR3 length: 14; D gene: .; V gene: TRBV7-2; CDR3 DNA: TGTGCCAGCAGCACGGGACGGTCTAATGAAAAACTGTTTTTT; CDR3 protein: CASSTGRSNEKLFF
clone size: .; J gene: TRBJ1-2; CDR3 length: 13; D gene: .; V gene: TRBV19; CDR3 DNA: TGTGCCAGTAGTATTGGGAACAACTATGGCTACACCTTC; CDR3 protein: CASSIGNNYGYTF
clone size: many; J gene: TRBJ2-4; CDR3 length: 12; D gene: .; V gene: TRBV14; CDR3 DNA: TGTGCCAGCAGCCAATCGAAGAACATTCAGTACTTC; CDR3 protein: CASSQSKNIQYF
clone size: few; J gene: TRBJ2-1; CDR3 length: 16; D gene: .; V gene: TRBV7-2; CDR3 DNA: TGTGCCAGCAGAGAGCCGGGACTCAATTCCTACAATGAGCAGTTCTTC; CDR3 protein: CASREPGLNSYNEQFF
clone size: few; J gene: TRBJ2-6; CDR3 length: 17; D gene: .; V gene: TRBV12-3/TRBV12-4; CDR3 DNA: TGTGCCAGCAGTTTAGTGGTTAGCGCTTCAGGGGCCAACGTCCTGACTTTC; CDR3 protein: CASSLVVSASGANVLTF
clone size: few; J gene: TRBJ2-6; CDR3 length: 15; D gene: TRBD1; V gene: TRBV5-1; CDR3 DNA: TGCGCCAGCAGCCATCAGGGGGCTGGGGCCAACGTCCTGACTTTC; CDR3 protein: CASSHQGAGANVLTF
clone size: many; J gene: TRBJ2-7; CDR3 length: 14; D gene: .; V gene: TRBV5-1; CDR3 DNA: TGCGCCAGCAGCTTGGAAGGACACACCTACGAGCAGTACTTC; CDR3 protein: CASSLEGHTYEQYF
clone size: few; J gene: TRBJ1-2; CDR3 length: 16; D gene: .; V gene: TRBV7-2; CDR3 DNA: TGTGCCAGCAGCTCAGGAGAGCAGGGTGGAGGATATGGCTGCACCTTC; CDR3 protein: CASSSGEQGGGYGCTF
clone size: many; J gene: TRBJ2-5; CDR3 length: 14; D gene: .; V gene: TRBV7-3; CDR3 DNA: TGTGCCAGCAGCCTGGGCTCGTACCAAGAGACCCAGTACTTC; CDR3 protein: CASSLGSYQETQYF
clone size: .; J gene: TRBJ1-1; CDR3 length: 13; D gene: .; V gene: TRBV20-1; CDR3 DNA: TGCAGTGCTAGGGCCGGGACCAACACTGAAGCTTTCTTT; CDR3 protein: CSARAGTNTEAFF
clone size: .; J gene: TRBJ1-2; CDR3 length: 15; D gene: TRBD1; V gene: TRBV5-1; CDR3 DNA: TGCGCCAGCAGCTTGGGGGACAGGGTTGACTATGGCTACACCTTC; CDR3 protein: CASSLGDRVDYGYTF
clone size: .; J gene: TRBJ2-2; CDR3 length: 14; D gene: .; V gene: TRBV27; CDR3 DNA: TGTGCCAGCAGCCCCCTCCAGACGAGGGGGGAGCTGTTTTTT; CDR3 protein: CASSPLQTRGELFF
clone size: .; J gene: TRBJ2-1; CDR3 length: 16; D gene: TRBD2; V gene: TRBV5-5; CDR3 DNA: TGTGCCAGCAGCTTGGCCCCTAGCGGGGGGTACAATAAGCAGTTCTTC; CDR3 protein: CASSLAPSGGYNKQFF
clone size: few; J gene: TRBJ2-1; CDR3 length: 13; D gene: .; V gene: TRBV24-1; CDR3 DNA: TGTGCCACCAGTGATGGAAACTACAATGAGCAGTTCTTC; CDR3 protein: CATSDGNYNEQFF
clone size: many; J gene: TRBJ2-1; CDR3 length: 14; D gene: .; V gene: TRBV9; CDR3 DNA: TGTGCCAGCAGCGCCTACTCAGGTGGGGAAGAGCAGTTCTTC; CDR3 protein: CASSAYSGGEEQFF
clone size: .; J gene: TRBJ2-3; CDR3 length: 14; D gene: .; V gene: TRBV2; CDR3 DNA: TGTGCCAGCCCTTGGGACACGGTGTCGGATACGCAGTATTTT; CDR3 protein: CASPWDTVSDTQYF
clone size: .; J gene: TRBJ2-1; CDR3 length: 15; D gene: .; V gene: TRBV21-1; CDR3 DNA: TGTGCCAGGGAGAAGGAATGCGTATTTCGGAATGAGCAGTTCTTC; CDR3 protein: CAREKECVFRNEQFF
clone size: many; J gene: TRBJ2-5; CDR3 length: 18; D gene: .; V gene: TRBV5-1; CDR3 DNA: TGCGCCAGCAGCCCGAAAGACCCCCGGACCCTCCTCCAGGAGACCCAGTACTTC; CDR3 protein: CASSPKDPRTLLQETQYF
clone size: .; J gene: TRBJ2-1; CDR3 length: 13; D gene: .; V gene: TRBV20-1; CDR3 DNA: TGCAGTGCCCTCGGGAATACCTACAATGAGCAGTTCTTC; CDR3 protein: CSALGNTYNEQFF
clone size: few; J gene: TRBJ2-7; CDR3 length: 14; D gene: .; V gene: TRBV19; CDR3 DNA: TGTGCCAGTAGTATAGGAGGCAGGGACGGCGAGCAGTACTTC; CDR3 protein: CASSIGGRDGEQYF
clone size: many; J gene: TRBJ2-7; CDR3 length: 14; D gene: .; V gene: TRBV29-1; CDR3 DNA: TGCAGCGTTGAAGGAGGTGGGATGACGGGCGAGCAGTACTTC; CDR3 protein: CSVEGGGMTGEQYF
clone size: .; J gene: TRBJ2-3; CDR3 length: 17; D gene: .; V gene: TRBV7-2; CDR3 DNA: TGTGTCAGCAGCTGGGGGGGCGGCGGCTCTAGCACAGATACGCAGTATTTT; CDR3 protein: CVSSWGGGGSSTDTQYF
clone size: few; J gene: TRBJ2-7; CDR3 length: 14; D gene: .; V gene: TRBV4-1; CDR3 DNA: TGCGCCAGCAGCCAAGAGGAGGGGATCTACGAGCAGTACTTC; CDR3 protein: CASSQEEGIYEQYF
clone size: many; J gene: TRBJ2-1; CDR3 length: 14; D gene: .; V gene: TRBV29-1; CDR3 DNA: TGCAGCGTTTCTGGGCAAGAGAATAGCCATGAGCAGTTCTTC; CDR3 protein: CSVSGQENSHEQFF
clone size: .; J gene: TRBJ1-2; CDR3 length: 15; D gene: .; V gene: TRBV5-5; CDR3 DNA: TGTGCCAGCAGCTATTCCCTCCTGGACGGGATTGGCTACACCTTC; CDR3 protein: CASSYSLLDGIGYTF
clone size: .; J gene: TRBJ2-5; CDR3 length: 16; D gene: .; V gene: TRBV7-6; CDR3 DNA: TGTGCCAGCAGCTTAGGGTACAGAGTGTACCAAGAGACCCAGTACTTC; CDR3 protein: CASSLGYRVYQETQYF
clone size: few; J gene: TRBJ2-7; CDR3 length: 13; D gene: .; V gene: TRBV10-3; CDR3 DNA: TGTGCCATCAGTGAGGACCCGGGGAACGAGCAGTACTTC; CDR3 protein: CAISEDPGNEQYF
clone size: .; J gene: TRBJ1-2; CDR3 length: 17; D gene: .; V gene: TRBV4-1; CDR3 DNA: TGCGCCAGCAGCCAAGAGAAAAGAAACGGGGCCACCTATGGCTACACCTTC; CDR3 protein: CASSQEKRNGATYGYTF
clone size: .; J gene: TRBJ2-4; CDR3 length: 17; D gene: TRBD2; V gene: TRBV30; CDR3 DNA: TGTGCCTGGAGTGTCCGGCTAGCGGGAGCTGCCAAAAACATTCAGTACTTC; CDR3 protein: CAWSVRLAGAAKNIQYF
clone size: .; J gene: TRBJ2-7; CDR3 length: 16; D gene: .; V gene: TRBV12-3/TRBV12-4; CDR3 DNA: TGTGCCAGCATCCCATACAGGGTCGGGGAAGGTCGCGAGCAGTACTTC; CDR3 protein: CASIPYRVGEGREQYF
clone size: many; J gene: TRBJ2-7; CDR3 length: 14; D gene: .; V gene: TRBV10-2; CDR3 DNA: TGCGCCAGCAGTGGTAGCAGGAGCTCCTACGAGCAGTACTTC; CDR3 protein: CASSGSRSSYEQYF
clone size: .; J gene: TRBJ1-1; CDR3 length: 12; D gene: .; V gene: TRBV9; CDR3 DNA: TGTGCCAGCGGTTCCGGGGAGAATGATGCTTTCTTT; CDR3 protein: CASGSGENDAFF
clone size: many; J gene: TRBJ2-1; CDR3 length: 13; D gene: .; V gene: TRBV7-2; CDR3 DNA: TGTGCCAGCACCGAACCGGGTTACAATGAGCAGTTCTTC; CDR3 protein: CASTEPGYNEQFF
clone size: many; J gene: TRBJ2-1; CDR3 length: 11; D gene: TRBD1; V gene: TRBV29-1; CDR3 DNA: TGCAGCGTTAGACAGGGTCCTGAGCAGTTCTTC; CDR3 protein: CSVRQGPEQFF
clone size: .; J gene: TRBJ2-3; CDR3 length: 17; D gene: .; V gene: TRBV12-3/TRBV12-4; CDR3 DNA: TGTGCCAGCAGCCGGGGAGTGGCAGGTGTGAGCACAGATGCGCAGTATTTT; CDR3 protein: CASSRGVAGVSTDAQYF
clone size: .; J gene: TRBJ2-4; CDR3 length: 14; D gene: TRBD2; V gene: TRBV12-3/TRBV12-4; CDR3 DNA: TGTGCCAGCAGACGGACTAGCGGGGGAAACATTCAGTACTTC; CDR3 protein: CASRRTSGGNIQYF
clone size: few; J gene: TRBJ2-3; CDR3 length: 13; D gene: .; V gene: TRBV24-1; CDR3 DNA: TGTGCCACCAGTGACCTTCACGAGGATACGCAGTATTTT; CDR3 protein: CATSDLHEDTQYF
clone size: .; J gene: TRBJ2-7; CDR3 length: 15; D gene: .; V gene: TRBV19; CDR3 DNA: TGTGCCAGTAGTACAGGGGACATCCGATCCTACGAGCAGTACTTC; CDR3 protein: CASSTGDIRSYEQYF
clone size: many; J gene: TRBJ2-1; CDR3 length: 15; D gene: .; V gene: TRBV12-3/TRBV12-4; CDR3 DNA: TGTGCCAGCAGTTTATCGGGGATACCCTTCAATGAGCAGTTCTTC; CDR3 protein: CASSLSGIPFNEQFF
clone size: .; J gene: TRBJ2-5; CDR3 length: 15; D gene: .; V gene: TRBV11-2; CDR3 DNA: TGTGCCAGCAGCTTTACGAAAGCACCACCGGAGACCCAGTACTTC; CDR3 protein: CASSFTKAPPETQYF
clone size: few; J gene: TRBJ1-4; CDR3 length: 16; D gene: .; V gene: TRBV7-9; CDR3 DNA: TGTGCCAGCAGCTCCCGCCCCGCAGGGGCGATTGAAAAACTGTTTTTT; CDR3 protein: CASSSRPAGAIEKLFF
clone size: .; J gene: TRBJ2-1; CDR3 length: 14; D gene: TRBD2; V gene: TRBV27; CDR3 DNA: TGTGCCAGCAGTGGACTAGCCCACTACAATGAGCAGTTCTTC; CDR3 protein: CASSGLAHYNEQFF
clone size: .; J gene: TRBJ1-1; CDR3 length: 14; D gene: TRBD1; V gene: TRBV5-1; CDR3 DNA: TGCGCCAGCAGCCAAAAGGGGGCGACGAGTGAAGCTTTCTTT; CDR3 protein: CASSQKGATSEAFF
clone size: few; J gene: TRBJ1-2; CDR3 length: 14; D gene: .; V gene: TRBV20-1; CDR3 DNA: TGCAGTGCTAGAGACCCCATAACAGGGATGGGCTACACCTTC; CDR3 protein: CSARDPITGMGYTF
clone size: many; J gene: TRBJ2-5; CDR3 length: 15; D gene: .; V gene: TRBV28; CDR3 DNA: TGTGCCAGCAGTTCCCCTGACAGGCCTCCCGAGACCCAGTACTTC; CDR3 protein: CASSSPDRPPETQYF
clone size: few; J gene: TRBJ1-2; CDR3 length: 18; D gene: .; V gene: TRBV7-2; CDR3 DNA: TGTGCCAGCGAAGGATTAGAAAATCTGGGACGCGGCTGGTTTGGCTACACCTTC; CDR3 protein: CASEGLENLGRGWFGYTF
clone size: .; J gene: TRBJ1-6; CDR3 length: 15; D gene: .; V gene: TRBV12-3/TRBV12-4; CDR3 DNA: TGTGCCAGCAGCTCCCACGGACGGGGTAATTCACCCCTCCACTTT; CDR3 protein: CASSSHGRGNSPLHF
clone size: .; J gene: TRBJ1-1; CDR3 length: 13; D gene: .; V gene: TRBV5-5; CDR3 DNA: TGTGCCAGCAGCATCCCAGGGCCCACTGAAGCTTTCTTT; CDR3 protein: CASSIPGPTEAFF
clone size: .; J gene: TRBJ2-1; CDR3 length: 14; D gene: .; V gene: TRBV29-1; CDR3 DNA: TGCAGCGTCGCCCGGACAGGGAGGGGCAATGAGCAGTTCTTC; CDR3 protein: CSVARTGRGNEQFF
clone size: .; J gene: TRBJ1-1; CDR3 length: 14; D gene: .; V gene: TRBV6-6; CDR3 DNA: TGTGTCAGCAGTTTGGGGGGGCCACTCACTGAAGCTTTCTTT; CDR3 protein: CVSSLGGPLTEAFF
clone size: many; J gene: TRBJ2-1; CDR3 length: 17; D gene: TRBD2; V gene: TRBV20-1; CDR3 DNA: TGCAGTCCAACTAGAACCGGACTAGCGGGAGCCTTGAATGAGCAGTTCTTC; CDR3 protein: CSPTRTGLAGALNEQFF
clone size: few; J gene: TRBJ1-2; CDR3 length: 11; D gene: .; V gene: TRBV9; CDR3 DNA: TGTGCCAGCAGCGTAGGGGGTAGCTACACCTTC; CDR3 protein: CASSVGGSYTF
clone size: .; J gene: TRBJ2-5; CDR3 length: 15; D gene: .; V gene: TRBV5-1; CDR3 DNA: TGCGCCAGCAGAATTCTAGGGGGAGCACAAGAGACCCAGTACTTC; CDR3 protein: CASRILGGAQETQYF
clone size: .; J gene: TRBJ2-4; CDR3 length: 11; D gene: .; V gene: TRBV28; CDR3 DNA: TGTGCCACCCAAAAGACCAATGAGCAGTACTTC; CDR3 protein: CATQKTNEQYF
clone size: many; J gene: TRBJ2-7; CDR3 length: 13; D gene: .; V gene: TRBV20-1; CDR3 DNA: TGCAGTGCTAGAGATTTATTGTCCTACGAGCAGTACTTC; CDR3 protein: CSARDLLSYEQYF
clone size: .; J gene: TRBJ1-6; CDR3 length: 16; D gene: .; V gene: TRBV5-6; CDR3 DNA: TGTGCCAGCAGCTTGGGGCCGACAAGGACTAATTCACCCCTCCACTTT; CDR3 protein: CASSLGPTRTNSPLHF